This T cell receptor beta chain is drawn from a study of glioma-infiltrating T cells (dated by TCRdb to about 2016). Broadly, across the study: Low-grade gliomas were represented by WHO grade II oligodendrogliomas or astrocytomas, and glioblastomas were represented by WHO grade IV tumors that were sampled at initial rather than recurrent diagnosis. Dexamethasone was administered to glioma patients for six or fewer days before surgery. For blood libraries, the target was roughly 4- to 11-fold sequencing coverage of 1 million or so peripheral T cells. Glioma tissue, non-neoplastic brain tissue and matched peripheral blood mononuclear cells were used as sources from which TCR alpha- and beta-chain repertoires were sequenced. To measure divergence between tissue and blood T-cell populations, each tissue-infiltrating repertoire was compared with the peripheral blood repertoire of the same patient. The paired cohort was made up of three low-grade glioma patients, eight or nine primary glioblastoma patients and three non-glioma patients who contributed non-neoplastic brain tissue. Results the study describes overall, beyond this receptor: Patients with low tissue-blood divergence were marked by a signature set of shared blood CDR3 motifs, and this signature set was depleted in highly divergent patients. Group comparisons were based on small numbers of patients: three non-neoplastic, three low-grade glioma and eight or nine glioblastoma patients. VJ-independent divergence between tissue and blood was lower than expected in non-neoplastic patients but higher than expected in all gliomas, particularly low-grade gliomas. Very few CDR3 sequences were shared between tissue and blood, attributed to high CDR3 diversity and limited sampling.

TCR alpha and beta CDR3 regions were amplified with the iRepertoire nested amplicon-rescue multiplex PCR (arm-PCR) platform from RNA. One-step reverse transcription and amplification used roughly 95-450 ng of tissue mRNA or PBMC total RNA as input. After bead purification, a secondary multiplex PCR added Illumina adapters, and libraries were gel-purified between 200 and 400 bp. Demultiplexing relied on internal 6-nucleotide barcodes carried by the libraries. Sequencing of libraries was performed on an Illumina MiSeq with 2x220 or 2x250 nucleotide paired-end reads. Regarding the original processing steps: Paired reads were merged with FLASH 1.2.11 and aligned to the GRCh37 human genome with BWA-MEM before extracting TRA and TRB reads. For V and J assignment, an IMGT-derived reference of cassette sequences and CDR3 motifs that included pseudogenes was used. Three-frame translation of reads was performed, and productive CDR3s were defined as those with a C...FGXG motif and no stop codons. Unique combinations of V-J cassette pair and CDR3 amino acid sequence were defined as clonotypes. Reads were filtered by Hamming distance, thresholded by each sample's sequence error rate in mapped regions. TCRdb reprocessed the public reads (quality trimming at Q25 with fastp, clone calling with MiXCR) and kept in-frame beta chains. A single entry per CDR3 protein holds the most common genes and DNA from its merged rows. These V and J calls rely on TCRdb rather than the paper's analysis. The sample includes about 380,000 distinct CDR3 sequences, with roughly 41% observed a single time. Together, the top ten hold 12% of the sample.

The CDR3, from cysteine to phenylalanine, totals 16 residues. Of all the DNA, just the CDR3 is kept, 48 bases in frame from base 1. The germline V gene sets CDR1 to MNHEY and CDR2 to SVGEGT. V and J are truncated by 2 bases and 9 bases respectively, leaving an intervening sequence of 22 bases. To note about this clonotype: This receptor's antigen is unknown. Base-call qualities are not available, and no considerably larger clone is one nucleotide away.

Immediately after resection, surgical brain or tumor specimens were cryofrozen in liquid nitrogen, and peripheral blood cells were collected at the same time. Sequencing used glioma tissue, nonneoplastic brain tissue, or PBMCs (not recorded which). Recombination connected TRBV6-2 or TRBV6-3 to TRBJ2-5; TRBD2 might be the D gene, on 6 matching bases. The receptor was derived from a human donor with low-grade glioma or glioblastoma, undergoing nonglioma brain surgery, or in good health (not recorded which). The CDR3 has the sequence CASSYGGTRPKGAQYF. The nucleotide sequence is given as TGTGCCAGCAGTTACGGCGGGACTCGACCCAAAGGCGCCCAGTACTTC.